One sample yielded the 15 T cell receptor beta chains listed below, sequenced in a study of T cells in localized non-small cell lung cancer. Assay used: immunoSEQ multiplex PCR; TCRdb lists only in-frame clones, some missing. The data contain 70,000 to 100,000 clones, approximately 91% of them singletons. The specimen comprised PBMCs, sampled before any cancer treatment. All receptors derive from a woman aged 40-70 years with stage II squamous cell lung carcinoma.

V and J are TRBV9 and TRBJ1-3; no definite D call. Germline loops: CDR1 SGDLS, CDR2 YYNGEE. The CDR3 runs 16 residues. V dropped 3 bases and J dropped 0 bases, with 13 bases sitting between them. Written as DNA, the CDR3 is TGTGCCAGCAGCGGATGGGCGAGGTCCTCTGGAAACACCATATATTTT. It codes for CASSGWARSSGNTIYF.

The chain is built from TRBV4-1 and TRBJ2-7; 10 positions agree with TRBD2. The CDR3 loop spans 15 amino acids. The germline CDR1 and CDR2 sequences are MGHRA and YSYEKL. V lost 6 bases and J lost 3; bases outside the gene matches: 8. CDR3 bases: TGCGCCAGCAGTCCCTTTAGCGGGGGGTTCTACGAGCAGTACTTC. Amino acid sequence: CASSPFSGGFYEQYF.

CDR3 sequence reads: CSVGGENEQFF. CDR3 bases: TGCAGCGTTGGGGGGGAAAATGAGCAGTTCTTC. The V gene is TRBV29-1, the J gene TRBJ2-1, with D possibly TRBD2 on 6 matching bases. Germline V gene sequence: CDR1 SQVTM, CDR2 ANQGSEA. Trimming cost V 4 bases and J 7 bases, with 8 bases left between them. There are 11 residues in the CDR3.

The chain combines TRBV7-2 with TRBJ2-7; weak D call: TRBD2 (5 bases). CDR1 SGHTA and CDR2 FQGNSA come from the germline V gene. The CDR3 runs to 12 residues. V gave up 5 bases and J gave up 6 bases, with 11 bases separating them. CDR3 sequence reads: CASSPTRGEQYF. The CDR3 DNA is TGTGCCAGCAGCCCTACTCGGGGCGAGCAGTACTTC.

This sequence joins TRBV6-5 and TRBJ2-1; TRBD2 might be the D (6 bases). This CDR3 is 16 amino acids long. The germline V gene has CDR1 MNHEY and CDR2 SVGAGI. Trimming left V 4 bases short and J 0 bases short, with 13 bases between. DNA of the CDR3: TGTGCCAGCAGTTGGAGGGGACTGAGCTCCTACAATGAGCAGTTCTTC. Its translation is CASSWRGLSSYNEQFF.

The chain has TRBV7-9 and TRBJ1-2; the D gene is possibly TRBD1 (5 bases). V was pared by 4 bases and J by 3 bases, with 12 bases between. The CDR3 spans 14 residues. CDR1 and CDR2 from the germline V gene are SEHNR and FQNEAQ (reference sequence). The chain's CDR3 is CASSSRRDDYGYTF. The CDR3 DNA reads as TGTGCCAGCAGCTCGAGGCGGGACGACTATGGCTACACCTTC.

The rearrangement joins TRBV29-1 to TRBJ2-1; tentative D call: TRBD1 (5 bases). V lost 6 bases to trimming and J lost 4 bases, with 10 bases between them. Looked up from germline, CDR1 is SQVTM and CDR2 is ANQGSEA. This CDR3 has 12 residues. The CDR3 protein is CSVARGYNEQFF. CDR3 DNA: TGCAGCGTCGCAAGGGGTTACAATGAGCAGTTCTTC.

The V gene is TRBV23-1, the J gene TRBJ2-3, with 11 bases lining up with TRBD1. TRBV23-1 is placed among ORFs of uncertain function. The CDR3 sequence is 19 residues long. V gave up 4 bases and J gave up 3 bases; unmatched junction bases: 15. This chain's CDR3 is CASSPLTGTGGERTDTQYF. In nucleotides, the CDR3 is TGCGCCAGCAGTCCCCTGACCGGGACAGGGGGAGAGAGGACAGATACGCAGTATTTT.

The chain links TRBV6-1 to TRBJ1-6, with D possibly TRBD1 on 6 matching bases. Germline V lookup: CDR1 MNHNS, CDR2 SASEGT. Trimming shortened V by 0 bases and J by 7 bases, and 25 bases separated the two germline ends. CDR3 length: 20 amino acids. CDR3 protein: CASSEALPGRGGARNSPLHF. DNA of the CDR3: TGTGCCAGCAGTGAAGCGCTTCCCGGAAGGGGGGGGGCGAGGAATTCACCCCTCCACTTT.

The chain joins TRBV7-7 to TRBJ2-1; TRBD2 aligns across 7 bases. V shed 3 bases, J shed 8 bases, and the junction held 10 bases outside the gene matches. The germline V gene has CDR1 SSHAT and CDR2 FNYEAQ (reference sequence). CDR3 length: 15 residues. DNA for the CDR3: TGTGCCAGCAGCTTCCGACTAGCCCTCCCCCATGAGCAGTTCTTC. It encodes CASSFRLALPHEQFF.

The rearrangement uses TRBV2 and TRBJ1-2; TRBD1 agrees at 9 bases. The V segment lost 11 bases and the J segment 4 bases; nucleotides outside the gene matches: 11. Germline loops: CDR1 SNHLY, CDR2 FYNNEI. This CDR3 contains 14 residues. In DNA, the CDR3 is TGTGCCCTACGGGGACAGGGTTCGCCCTATGGCTACACCTTC. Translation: CALRGQGSPYGYTF.

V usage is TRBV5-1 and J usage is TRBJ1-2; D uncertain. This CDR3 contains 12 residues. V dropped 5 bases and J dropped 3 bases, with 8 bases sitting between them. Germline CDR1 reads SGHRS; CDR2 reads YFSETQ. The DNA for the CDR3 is TGCGCCAGCAGAGGCGAAGACTATGGCTACACCTTC. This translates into CASRGEDYGYTF.

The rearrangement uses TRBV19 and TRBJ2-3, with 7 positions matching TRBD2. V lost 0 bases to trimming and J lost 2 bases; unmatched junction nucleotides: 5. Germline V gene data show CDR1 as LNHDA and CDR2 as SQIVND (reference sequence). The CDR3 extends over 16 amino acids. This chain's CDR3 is CASSIDTAGNTDTQYF. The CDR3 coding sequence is TGTGCCAGTAGTATAGATACAGCGGGGAACACAGATACGCAGTATTTT. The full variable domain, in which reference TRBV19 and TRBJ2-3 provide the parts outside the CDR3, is DGGITQSPKYLFRKEGQNVTLSCEQNLNHDAMYWYRQDPGQGLRLIYYSQIVNDFQKGDIAEGYSVSREKKESFPLTVTSAQKNPTAFYLCASSIDTAGNTDTQYFGPGTRLTVL.

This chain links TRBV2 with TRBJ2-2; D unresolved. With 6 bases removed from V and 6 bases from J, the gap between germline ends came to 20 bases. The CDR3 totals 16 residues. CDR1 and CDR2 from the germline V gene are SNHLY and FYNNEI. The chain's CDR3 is CASSGSRISGAGELFF. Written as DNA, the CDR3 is TGTGCCAGCAGCGGATCGAGAATTTCGGGCGCCGGGGAGCTGTTTTTT.

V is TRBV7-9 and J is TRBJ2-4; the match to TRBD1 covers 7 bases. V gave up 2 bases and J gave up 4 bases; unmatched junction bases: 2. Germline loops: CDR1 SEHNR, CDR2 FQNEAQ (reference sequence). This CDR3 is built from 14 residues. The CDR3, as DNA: TGTGCCAGCAGCTTATTGGGACAGAAAAACATTCAGTACTTC. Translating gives CASSLLGQKNIQYF.